The present T cell receptor beta chain was sequenced within a study of PD-1 blockade in mismatch repair-deficient tumors. General study results and limits: Rapid post-treatment expansion, then contraction, generally preceding radiologic response, marked tumor-resident clones.

PCR or immunohistochemistry showed mismatch repair deficiency in every enrolled patient. The TCR-sequenced patients were a few responders to pembrolizumab. Trimming left V 7 bases short and J 5 bases short, with 14 bases between. Germline assignment: CDR1 SNHLY and CDR2 FYNNEI. The CDR3 is 13 residues long. The table came from immunoSEQ multiplex PCR; TCRdb's copy has only in-frame clones and leaves some out. This table holds about 100,000 clones, under 90% found once. This clone was counted a single time. Its cognate antigen is unknown. The source was peripheral blood, collected about eight months after starting pembrolizumab. The clonotype originates from an adult with mismatch repair-deficient cancer. V and J are TRBV2 and TRBJ1-2; D ambiguous. CDR3 region: CASTSEALYGYTF. In DNA form, the CDR3 reads TGTGCCAGCACCTCGGAGGCCTTATATGGCTACACCTTC.